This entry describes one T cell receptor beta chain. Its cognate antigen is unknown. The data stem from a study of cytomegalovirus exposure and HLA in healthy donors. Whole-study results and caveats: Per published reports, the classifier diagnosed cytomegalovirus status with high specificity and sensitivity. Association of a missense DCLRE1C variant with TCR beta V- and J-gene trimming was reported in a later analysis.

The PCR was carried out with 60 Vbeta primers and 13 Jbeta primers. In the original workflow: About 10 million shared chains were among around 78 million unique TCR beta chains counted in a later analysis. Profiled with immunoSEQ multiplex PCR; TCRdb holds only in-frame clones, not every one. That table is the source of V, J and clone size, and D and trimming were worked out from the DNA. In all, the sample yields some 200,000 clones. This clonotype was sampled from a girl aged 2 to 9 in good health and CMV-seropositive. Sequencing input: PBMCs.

The CDR3 DNA reads as TGTGCCAGCCGAGGAGCGGGAGGAGAGACCCAGTACTTC. Its protein is CASRGAGGETQYF. The chain joins TRBV27 to TRBJ2-5; 9 positions match TRBD2. This CDR3 is 13 amino acids long. V lost 8 bases to trimming and J lost 4 bases; unmatched junction nucleotides: 5. Per germline, CDR1 MNHEY and CDR2 SMNVEV (reference sequence).